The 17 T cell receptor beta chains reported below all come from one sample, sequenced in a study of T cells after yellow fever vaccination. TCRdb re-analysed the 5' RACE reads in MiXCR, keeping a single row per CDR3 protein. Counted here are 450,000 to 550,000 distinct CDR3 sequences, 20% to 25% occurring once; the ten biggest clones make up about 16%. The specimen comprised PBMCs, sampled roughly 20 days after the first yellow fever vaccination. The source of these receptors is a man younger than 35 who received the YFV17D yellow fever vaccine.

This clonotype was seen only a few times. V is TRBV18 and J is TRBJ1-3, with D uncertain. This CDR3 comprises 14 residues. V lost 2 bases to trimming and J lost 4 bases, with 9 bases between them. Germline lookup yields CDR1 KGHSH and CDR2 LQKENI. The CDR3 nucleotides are TGTGCCAGCTCACCATCGAGTCGAGGAAACACCATATATTTT. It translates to CASSPSSRGNTIYF.

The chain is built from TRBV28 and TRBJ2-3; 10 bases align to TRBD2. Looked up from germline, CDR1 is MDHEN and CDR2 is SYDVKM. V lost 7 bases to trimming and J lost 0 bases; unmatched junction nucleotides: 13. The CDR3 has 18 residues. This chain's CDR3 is CASTSAASGGGSTDTQYF. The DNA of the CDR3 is TGTGCCAGCACTAGTGCGGCTAGCGGGGGTGGTAGCACAGATACGCAGTATTTT.

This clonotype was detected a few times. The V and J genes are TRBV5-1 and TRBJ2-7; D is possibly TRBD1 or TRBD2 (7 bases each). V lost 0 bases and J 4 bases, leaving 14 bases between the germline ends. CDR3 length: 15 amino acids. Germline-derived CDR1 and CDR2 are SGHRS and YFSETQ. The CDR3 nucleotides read TGCGCCAGCAGCTTGGGACCCAGGGGGGGGTACGAGCAGTACTTC. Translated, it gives CASSLGPRGGYEQYF.

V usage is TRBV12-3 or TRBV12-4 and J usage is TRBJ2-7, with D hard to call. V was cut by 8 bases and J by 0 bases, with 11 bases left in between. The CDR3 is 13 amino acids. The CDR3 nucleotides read TGTGCCAGCTCAAGGGCAGGCTCCTACGAGCAGTACTTC. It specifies CASSRAGSYEQYF.

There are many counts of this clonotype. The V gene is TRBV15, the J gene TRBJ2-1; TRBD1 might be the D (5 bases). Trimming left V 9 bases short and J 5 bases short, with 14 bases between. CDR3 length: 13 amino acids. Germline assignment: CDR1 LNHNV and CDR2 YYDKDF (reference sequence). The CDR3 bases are TGTGCCACTGCGGCAGGGCCCAACAATGAGCAGTTCTTC. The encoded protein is CATAAGPNNEQFF. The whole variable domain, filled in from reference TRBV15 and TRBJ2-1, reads DAMVIQNPRYQVTQFGKPVTLSCSQTLNHNVMYWYQQKSSQAPKLLFHYYDKDFNNEADTPDNFQSRRPNTSFCFLDIRSPGLGDTAMYLCATAAGPNNEQFFGPGTRLTVL.

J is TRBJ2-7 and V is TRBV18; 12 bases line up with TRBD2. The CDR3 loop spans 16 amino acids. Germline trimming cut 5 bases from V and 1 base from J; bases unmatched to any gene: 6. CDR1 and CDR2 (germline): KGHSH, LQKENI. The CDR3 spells CASSSRLAGVSYEQYF. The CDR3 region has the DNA TGTGCCAGCTCATCCCGACTAGCGGGGGTTTCCTACGAGCAGTACTTC.

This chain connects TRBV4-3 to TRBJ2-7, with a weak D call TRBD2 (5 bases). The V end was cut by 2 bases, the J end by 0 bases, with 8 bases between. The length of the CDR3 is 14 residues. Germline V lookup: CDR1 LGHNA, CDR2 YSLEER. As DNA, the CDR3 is TGCGCCAGCAGCCAACATCGGGACTCCTACGAGCAGTACTTC. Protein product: CASSQHRDSYEQYF.

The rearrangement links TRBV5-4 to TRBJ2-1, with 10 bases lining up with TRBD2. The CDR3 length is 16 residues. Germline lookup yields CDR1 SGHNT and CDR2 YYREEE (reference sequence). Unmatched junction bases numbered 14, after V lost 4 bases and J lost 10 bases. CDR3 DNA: TGTGCCAGCAGCCGAACTAGCGGGACGTACCACAGGGAGCAGTTCTTC. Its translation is CASSRTSGTYHREQFF.

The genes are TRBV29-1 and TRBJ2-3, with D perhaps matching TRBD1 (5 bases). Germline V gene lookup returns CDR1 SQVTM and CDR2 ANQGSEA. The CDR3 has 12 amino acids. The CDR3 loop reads CRVAGPQVTQYF. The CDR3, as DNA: TGCAGGGTGGCAGGGCCTCAAGTTACGCAGTATTTT.

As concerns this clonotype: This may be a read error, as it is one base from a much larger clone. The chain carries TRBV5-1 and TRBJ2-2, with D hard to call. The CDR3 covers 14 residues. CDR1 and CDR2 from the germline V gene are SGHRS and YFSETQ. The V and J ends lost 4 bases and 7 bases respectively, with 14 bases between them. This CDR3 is CASSTVVGYGELFF. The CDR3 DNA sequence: TGCGCCAGCAGCACTGTCGTAGGTTACGGGGAGCTGTTTTTT.

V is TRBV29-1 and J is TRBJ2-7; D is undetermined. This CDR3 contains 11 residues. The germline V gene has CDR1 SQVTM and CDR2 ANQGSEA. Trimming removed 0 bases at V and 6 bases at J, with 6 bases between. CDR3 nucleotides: TGCAGCGTTGAAGACGCCCTCGAGCAGTACTTC. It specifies CSVEDALEQYF.

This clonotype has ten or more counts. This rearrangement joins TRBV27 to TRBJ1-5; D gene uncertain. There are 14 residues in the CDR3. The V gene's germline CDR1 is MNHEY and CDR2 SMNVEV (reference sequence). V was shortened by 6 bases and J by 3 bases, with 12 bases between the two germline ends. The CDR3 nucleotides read TGTGCCAGCAGCCGACCGGGCTACAATCAGCCCCAGCATTTT. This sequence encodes CASSRPGYNQPQHF.

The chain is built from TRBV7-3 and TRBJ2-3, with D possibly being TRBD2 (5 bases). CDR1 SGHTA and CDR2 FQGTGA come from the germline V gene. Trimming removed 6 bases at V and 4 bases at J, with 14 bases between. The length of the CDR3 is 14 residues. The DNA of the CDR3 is TGTGCCAGCAGTCGCTCCGGGCGGGCAGATACGCAGTATTTT. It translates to CASSRSGRADTQYF.

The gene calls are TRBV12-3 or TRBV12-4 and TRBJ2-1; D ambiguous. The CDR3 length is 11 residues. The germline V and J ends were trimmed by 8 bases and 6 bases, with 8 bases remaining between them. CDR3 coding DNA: TGTGCCAGCGGGCTCAGCAATGAGCAGTTCTTC. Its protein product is CASGLSNEQFF.

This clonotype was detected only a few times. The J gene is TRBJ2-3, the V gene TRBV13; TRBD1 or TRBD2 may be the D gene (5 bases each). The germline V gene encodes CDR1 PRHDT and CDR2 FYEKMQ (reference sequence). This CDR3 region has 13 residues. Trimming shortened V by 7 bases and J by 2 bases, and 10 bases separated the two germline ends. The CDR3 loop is CASMGENTDTQYF. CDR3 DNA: TGTGCCAGCATGGGGGAGAACACAGATACGCAGTATTTT.

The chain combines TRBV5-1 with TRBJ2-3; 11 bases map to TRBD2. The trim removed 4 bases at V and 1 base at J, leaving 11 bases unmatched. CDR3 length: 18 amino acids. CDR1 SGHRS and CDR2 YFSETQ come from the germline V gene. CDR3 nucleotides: TGCGCCAGCAGCCTCGGACCTAGCGGGGGGTCTGGCACAGATACGCAGTATTTT. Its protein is CASSLGPSGGSGTDTQYF.

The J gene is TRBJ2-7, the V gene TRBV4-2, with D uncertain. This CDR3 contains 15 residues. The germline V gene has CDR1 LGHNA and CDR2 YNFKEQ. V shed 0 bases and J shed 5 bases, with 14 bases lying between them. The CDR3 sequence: CASSQEWSATNEQYF. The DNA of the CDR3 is TGTGCCAGCAGCCAAGAGTGGTCGGCTACGAACGAGCAGTACTTC.